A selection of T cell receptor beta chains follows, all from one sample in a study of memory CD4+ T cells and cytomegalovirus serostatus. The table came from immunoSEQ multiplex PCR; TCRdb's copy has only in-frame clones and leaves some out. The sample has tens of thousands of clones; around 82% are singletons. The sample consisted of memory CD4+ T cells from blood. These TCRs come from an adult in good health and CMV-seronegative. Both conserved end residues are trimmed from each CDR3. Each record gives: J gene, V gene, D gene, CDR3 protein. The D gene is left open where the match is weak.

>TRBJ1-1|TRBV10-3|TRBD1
AISRTGGDTEAF
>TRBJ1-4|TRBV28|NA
ASSRGWEKLF
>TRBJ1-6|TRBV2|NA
ASSERRVGPLESPLH
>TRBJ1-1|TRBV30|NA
AWSLGGSRGAF
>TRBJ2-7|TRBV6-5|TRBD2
ASSYSRASGAREQY
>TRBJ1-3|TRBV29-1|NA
SVSVTGNTIY
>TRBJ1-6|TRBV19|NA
ASSIEGVNSPLH
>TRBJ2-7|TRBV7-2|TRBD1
ASSEDRGPGYEQY
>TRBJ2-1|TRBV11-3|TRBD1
ASSLGQGRNEQF
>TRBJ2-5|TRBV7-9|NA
ASSSRFKKGETQY
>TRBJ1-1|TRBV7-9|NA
ASSKMNTEAF
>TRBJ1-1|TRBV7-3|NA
ASSLTGQGQGNTEAF
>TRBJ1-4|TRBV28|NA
ASSLGGAGDEKLF
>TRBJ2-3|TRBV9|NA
ASSLGPLVTDTQY
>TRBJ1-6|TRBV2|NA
ASRDSQNNSPLH
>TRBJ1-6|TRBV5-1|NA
ASSLVPRDNSPLH